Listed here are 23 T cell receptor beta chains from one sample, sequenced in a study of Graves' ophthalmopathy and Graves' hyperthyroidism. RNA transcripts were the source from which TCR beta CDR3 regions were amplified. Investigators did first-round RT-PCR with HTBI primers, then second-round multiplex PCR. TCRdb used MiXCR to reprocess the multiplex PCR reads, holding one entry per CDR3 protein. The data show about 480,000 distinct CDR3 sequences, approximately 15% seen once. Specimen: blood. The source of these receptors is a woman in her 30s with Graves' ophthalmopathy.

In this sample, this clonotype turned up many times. CDR3 DNA sequence: TGTGCTAGTGGCCGCACAGGGGGCGATGGCTACACCTTC. Translation gives CASGRTGGDGYTF. The V gene is TRBV12-5, the J gene TRBJ1-2, with 9 positions matching TRBD1. The CDR3 extends over 13 amino acids. Germline CDR1 is LGHNT and CDR2 is FRNRAP. J lost 6 bases, V lost 6 bases, and 5 bases had no gene match.

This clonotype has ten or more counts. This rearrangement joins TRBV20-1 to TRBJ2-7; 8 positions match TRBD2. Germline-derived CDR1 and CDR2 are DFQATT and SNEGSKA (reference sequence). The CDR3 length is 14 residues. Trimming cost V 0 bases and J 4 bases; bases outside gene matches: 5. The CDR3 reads CSAREAGAHYEQYF. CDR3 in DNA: TGCAGTGCTAGAGAAGCGGGGGCCCATTACGAGCAGTACTTC.

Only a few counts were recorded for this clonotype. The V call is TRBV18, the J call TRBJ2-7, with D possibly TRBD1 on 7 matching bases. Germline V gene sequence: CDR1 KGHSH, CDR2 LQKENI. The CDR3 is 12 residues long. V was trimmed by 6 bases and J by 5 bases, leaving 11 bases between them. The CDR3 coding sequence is TGTGCCAGCTCGCGGGACAGCCACGAGCAGTACTTC. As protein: CASSRDSHEQYF.

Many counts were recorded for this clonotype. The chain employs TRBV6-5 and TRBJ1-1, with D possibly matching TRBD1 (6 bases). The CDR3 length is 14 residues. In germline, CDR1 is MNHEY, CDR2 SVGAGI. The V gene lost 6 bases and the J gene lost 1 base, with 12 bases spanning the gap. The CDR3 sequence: CASRPGGPNTEAFF. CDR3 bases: TGTGCCAGCAGGCCCGGGGGGCCGAACACTGAAGCTTTCTTT.

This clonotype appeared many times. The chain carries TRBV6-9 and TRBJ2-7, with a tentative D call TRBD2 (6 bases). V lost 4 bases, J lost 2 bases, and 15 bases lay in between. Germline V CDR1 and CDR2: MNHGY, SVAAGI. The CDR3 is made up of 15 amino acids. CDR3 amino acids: CASSFTPGLTYEQYF. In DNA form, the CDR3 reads TGTGCCAGCAGTTTTACCCCGGGACTGACCTACGAGCAGTACTTC.

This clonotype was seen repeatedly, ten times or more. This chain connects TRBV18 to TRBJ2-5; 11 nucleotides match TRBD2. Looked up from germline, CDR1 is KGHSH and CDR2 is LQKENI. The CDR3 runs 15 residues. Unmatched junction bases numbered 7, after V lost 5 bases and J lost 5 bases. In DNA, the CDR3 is TGTGCCAGCTCATCGACTAGCGGGGATAGGGAGACCCAGTACTTC. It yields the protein CASSSTSGDRETQYF. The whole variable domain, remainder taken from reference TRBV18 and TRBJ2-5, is NAGVMQNPRHLVRRRGQEARLRCSPMKGHSHVYWYRQLPEEGLKFMVYLQKENIIDESGMPKERFSAEFPKEGPSILRIQQVVRGDSAAYFCASSSTSGDRETQYFGPGTRLLVL.

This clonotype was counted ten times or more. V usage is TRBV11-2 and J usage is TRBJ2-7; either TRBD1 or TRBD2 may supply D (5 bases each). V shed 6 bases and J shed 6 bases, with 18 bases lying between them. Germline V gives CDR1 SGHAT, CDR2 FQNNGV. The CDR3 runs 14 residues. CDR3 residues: CASRTLRDRGEQYF. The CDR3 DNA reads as TGTGCCAGCAGAACCCTCCGGGACCGGGGCGAGCAGTACTTC.

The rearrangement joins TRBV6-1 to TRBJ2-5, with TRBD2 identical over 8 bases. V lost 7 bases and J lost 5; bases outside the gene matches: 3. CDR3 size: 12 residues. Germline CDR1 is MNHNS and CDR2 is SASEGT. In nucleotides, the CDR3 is TGTGCCAGCAAAAAGCGGGGGGAGACCCAGTACTTC. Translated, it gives CASKKRGETQYF.

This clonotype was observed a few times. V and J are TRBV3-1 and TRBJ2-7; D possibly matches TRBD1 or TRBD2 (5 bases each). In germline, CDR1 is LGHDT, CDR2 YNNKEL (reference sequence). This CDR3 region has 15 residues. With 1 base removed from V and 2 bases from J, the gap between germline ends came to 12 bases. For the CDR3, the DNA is TGTGCCAGCAGCCAAGGGGGACCGAGGGCCTACGAGCAGTACTTC. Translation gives CASSQGGPRAYEQYF.

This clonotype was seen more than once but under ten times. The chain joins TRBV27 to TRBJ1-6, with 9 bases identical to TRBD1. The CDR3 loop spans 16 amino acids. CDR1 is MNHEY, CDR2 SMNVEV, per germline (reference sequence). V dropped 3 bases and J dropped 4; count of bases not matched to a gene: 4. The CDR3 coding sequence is TGTGCCAGCAGTTTTTTAGGGACAGGGTATAATTCACCCCTCCACTTT. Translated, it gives CASSFLGTGYNSPLHF.

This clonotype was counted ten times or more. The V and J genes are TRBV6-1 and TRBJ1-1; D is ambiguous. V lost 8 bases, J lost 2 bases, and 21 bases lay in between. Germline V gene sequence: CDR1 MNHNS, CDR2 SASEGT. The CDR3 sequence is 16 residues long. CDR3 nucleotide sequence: TGTGCCAGCGGGTTCGGCTATTTGGGGAGCAACACTGAAGCTTTCTTT. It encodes CASGFGYLGSNTEAFF.

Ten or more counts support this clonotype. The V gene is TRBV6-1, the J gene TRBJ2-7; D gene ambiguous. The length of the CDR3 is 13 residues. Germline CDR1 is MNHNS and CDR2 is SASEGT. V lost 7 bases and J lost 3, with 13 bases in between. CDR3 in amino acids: CASTSGGGYEQYF. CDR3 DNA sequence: TGTGCCAGCACCTCGGGCGGTGGCTACGAGCAGTACTTC.

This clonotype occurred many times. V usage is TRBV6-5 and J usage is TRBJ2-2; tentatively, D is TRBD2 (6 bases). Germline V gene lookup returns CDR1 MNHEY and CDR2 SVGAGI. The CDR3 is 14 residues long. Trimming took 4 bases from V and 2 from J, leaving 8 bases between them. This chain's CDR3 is CASSWGTNTGELFF. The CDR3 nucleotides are TGTGCCAGCAGTTGGGGGACTAACACCGGGGAGCTGTTTTTT.

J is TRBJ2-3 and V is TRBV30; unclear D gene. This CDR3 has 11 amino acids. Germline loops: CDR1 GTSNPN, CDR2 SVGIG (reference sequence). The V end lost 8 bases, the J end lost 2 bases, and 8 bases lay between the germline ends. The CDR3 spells CAHAATDTQYF. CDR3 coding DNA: TGTGCCCACGCAGCCACAGATACGCAGTATTTT.

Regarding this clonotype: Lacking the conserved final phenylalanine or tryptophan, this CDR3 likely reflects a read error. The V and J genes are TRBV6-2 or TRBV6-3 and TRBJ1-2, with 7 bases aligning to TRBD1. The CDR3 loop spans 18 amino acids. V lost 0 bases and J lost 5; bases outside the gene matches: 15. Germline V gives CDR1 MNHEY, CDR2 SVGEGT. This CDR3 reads CASSYSKVFVRGEYGYTY. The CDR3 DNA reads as TGTGCCAGCAGTTACTCGAAGGTTTTTGTCAGGGGGGAATATGGCTACACCTAC.

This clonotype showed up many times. The CDR3 DNA reads TGTGCCAGCAGCCGAGGACAGAGAAACACTGAAGCTTTCTTT. Translated, it gives CASSRGQRNTEAFF. The chain has TRBV12-3 or TRBV12-4 and TRBJ1-1; a possible D gene is TRBD1 (6 bases). This CDR3 is built from 14 residues. The V end was cut by 6 bases, the J end by 2 bases, with 13 bases between.

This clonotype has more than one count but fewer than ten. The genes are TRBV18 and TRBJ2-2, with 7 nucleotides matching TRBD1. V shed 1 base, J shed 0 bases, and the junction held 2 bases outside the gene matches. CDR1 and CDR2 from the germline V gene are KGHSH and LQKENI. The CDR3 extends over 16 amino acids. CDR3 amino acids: CASSPLQGANTGELFF. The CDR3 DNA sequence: TGTGCCAGCTCACCACTGCAGGGGGCGAACACCGGGGAGCTGTTTTTT.

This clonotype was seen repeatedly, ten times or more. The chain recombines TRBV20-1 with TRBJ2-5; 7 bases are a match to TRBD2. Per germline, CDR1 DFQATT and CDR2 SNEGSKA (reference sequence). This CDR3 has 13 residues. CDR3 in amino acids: CSCLGSGQETQYF. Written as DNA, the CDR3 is TGCAGCTGCCTGGGTAGCGGGCAAGAGACCCAGTACTTC.

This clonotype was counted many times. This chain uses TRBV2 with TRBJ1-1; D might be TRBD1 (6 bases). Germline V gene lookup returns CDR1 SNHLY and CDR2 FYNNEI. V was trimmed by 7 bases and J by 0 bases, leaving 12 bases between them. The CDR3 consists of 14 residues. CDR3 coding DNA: TGTGCCAGCAAAAAGGACAGCTTGAACACTGAAGCTTTCTTT. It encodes CASKKDSLNTEAFF.

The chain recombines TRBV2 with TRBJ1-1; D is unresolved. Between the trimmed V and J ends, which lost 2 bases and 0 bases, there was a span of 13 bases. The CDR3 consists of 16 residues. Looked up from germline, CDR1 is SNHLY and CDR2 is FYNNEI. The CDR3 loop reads CASSEFLLGLNTEAFF. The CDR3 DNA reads TGTGCCAGCAGTGAATTTCTGCTAGGATTGAACACTGAAGCTTTCTTT.

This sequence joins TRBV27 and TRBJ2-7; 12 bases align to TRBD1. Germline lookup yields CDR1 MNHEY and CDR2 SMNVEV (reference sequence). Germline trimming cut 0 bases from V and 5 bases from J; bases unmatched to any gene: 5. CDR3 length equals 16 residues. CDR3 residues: CASSLSGTGGAHEQYF. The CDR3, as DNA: TGTGCCAGCAGTTTATCCGGGACAGGGGGCGCCCACGAGCAGTACTTC.

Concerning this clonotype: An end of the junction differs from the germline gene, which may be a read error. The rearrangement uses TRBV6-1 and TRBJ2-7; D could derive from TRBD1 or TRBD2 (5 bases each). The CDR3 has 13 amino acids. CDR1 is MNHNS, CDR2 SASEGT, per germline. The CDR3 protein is CASIGTGSCEQYF. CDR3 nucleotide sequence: TGTGCCAGCATTGGGACGGGCTCCTGCGAGCAGTACTTC.

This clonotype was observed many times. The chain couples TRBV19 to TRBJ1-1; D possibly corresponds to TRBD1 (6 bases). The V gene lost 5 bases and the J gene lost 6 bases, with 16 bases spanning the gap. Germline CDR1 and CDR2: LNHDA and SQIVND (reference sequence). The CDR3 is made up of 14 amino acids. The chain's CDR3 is CASSPRRGTAEAFF. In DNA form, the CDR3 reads TGTGCCAGTAGTCCGCGCAGGGGTACCGCTGAAGCTTTCTTT.